These 7 T cell receptor beta chains were sequenced from one sample in a study of T cell responses to AZD1222 COVID-19 vaccine. Profiling relied on immunoSEQ multiplex PCR, and the TCRdb table lists in-frame clones only, not all of them. The sample lists roughly 120,000 clones; more than 80% were seen once. The specimen comprised peripheral blood, sampled 28 days after the second AZD1222 dose. Receptors originate from an adult who received the AZD1222 COVID-19 vaccine.

The chain links TRBV7-6 to TRBJ2-5, with 12 bases matching TRBD2. CDR3 length equals 17 residues. V was clipped by 1 base and J by 4 bases; unmatched bases: 7. CDR1 SGHVS and CDR2 FNYEAQ come from the germline V gene. CDR3 loop: CASSLVVLAGGPETQYF. The CDR3 DNA follows: TGTGCCAGCAGCTTAGTGGTCCTAGCGGGGGGGCCAGAGACCCAGTACTTC.

V and J are TRBV30 and TRBJ1-4; D is unresolved. Between the trimmed V and J ends, which lost 1 base and 4 bases, there was a span of 7 bases. Germline-derived CDR1 and CDR2 are GTSNPN and SVGIG (reference sequence). The CDR3 is 13 amino acids. The CDR3 reads CAWSGGINEKLFF. In DNA form, the CDR3 reads TGTGCCTGGAGTGGTGGAATTAATGAAAAACTGTTTTTT.

The chain carries TRBV7-9 and TRBJ1-2; maybe TRBD1 (5 bases). The length of the CDR3 is 16 residues. V was trimmed by 5 bases and J by 8 bases, leaving 24 bases between them. CDR1 SEHNR and CDR2 FQNEAQ come from the germline V gene (reference sequence). CDR3 amino acids: CASSTPGRLGQSGYTF. Here the CDR3 DNA reads TGTGCCAGCAGCACCCCAGGTCGTTTGGGGCAATCGGGCTACACCTTC.

V gene TRBV3-1 (or the pseudogene TRBV3-2) combines with J gene TRBJ2-5, with no clear D. Germline assignment: CDR1 LGHDT and CDR2 YNNKEL (reference sequence). V dropped 4 bases and J dropped 5 bases, with 8 bases sitting between them. This CDR3 is 12 amino acids long. Here the CDR3 DNA reads TGTGCCAGCAGCCGAGGCGCGGAGACCCAGTACTTC. This codes for CASSRGAETQYF.

The chain links TRBV20-1 to TRBJ2-5; tentative D call: TRBD2 (6 bases). The germline gives CDR1 DFQATT, CDR2 SNEGSKA (reference sequence). The CDR3 has 11 residues. Trimming left V 4 bases short and J 5 bases short, with 8 bases between. This CDR3 is CSATSAETQYF. The DNA of the CDR3 is TGCAGTGCTACTAGCGCCGAGACCCAGTACTTC.

The V call is TRBV7-9, the J call TRBJ2-2; 11 bases map to TRBD1. The CDR3 is 18 residues long. Per the germline V gene, CDR1 is SEHNR and CDR2 is FQNEAQ (reference sequence). With 4 bases clipped from V and 0 bases from J, the junction kept 7 bases outside the gene matches. CDR3 DNA sequence: TGTGCCAGCAGCTCCCCCAGGGGACAGGGGGCGAACACCGGGGAGCTGTTTTTT. It specifies CASSSPRGQGANTGELFF.

The chain couples TRBV7-8 to TRBJ1-5, with TRBD1 matching over 7 bases. Germline V gene data show CDR1 as SGHVS and CDR2 as FQNEAQ. Trimming took 5 bases from V and 4 from J; bases not matched to a gene: 11. The length of the CDR3 is 16 residues. The CDR3 loop reads CASSGGIGGVNQPQHF. In nucleotides, the CDR3 is TGTGCCAGCAGCGGCGGTATAGGGGGCGTGAATCAGCCCCAGCATTTT. The entire variable domain, with the rest obtained from reference TRBV7-8 and TRBJ1-5, is as follows: GAGVSQSPRYKVAKRGQDVALRCDPISGHVSLFWYQQALGQGPEFLTYFQNEAQLDKSGLPSDRFFAERPEGSVSTLKIQRTQQEDSAVYLCASSGGIGGVNQPQHFGDGTRLSIL.